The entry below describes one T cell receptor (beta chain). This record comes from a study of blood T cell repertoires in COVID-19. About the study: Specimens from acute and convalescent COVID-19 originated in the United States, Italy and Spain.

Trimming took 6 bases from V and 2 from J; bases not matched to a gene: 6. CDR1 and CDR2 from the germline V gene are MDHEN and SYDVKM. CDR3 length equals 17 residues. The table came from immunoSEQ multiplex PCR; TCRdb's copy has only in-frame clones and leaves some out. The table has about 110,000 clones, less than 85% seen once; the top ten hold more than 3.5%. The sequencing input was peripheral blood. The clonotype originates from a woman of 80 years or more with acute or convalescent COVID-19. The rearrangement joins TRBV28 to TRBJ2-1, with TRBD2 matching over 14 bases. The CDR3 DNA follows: TGTGCCAGCAGCTCGGGACTAGCGGGAGTGCCCTACAATGAGCAGTTCTTC. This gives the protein CASSSGLAGVPYNEQFF.